The source of this T cell receptor beta chain is a study of blood T cell repertoires in COVID-19 (TCRdb year 2020). Regarding the complete study: The collaborator samples originated in the United States, Italy and Spain and spanned the acute and convalescent phases of COVID-19. The prospective study material was composed of cDNA or gDNA derived from T cells, B-cell-depleted T cells, or PBMCs. Subjects who had been exposed to COVID-19, were actively infected with it, or had recovered from it provided the deeply sampled blood TCRbeta repertoires that made up the dataset. The repertoires were made available in a free public database intended to serve as a resource for research on the immune response to SARS-CoV-2. The samples were drawn from two sources: the first 160 participants of the ongoing ImmuneRACE study, and 950 to 1,500 subjects contributed by 6 global collaborators. A de-identified subject ID, COVID-19 status, age in years and sex were almost always included in the sample metadata. Where available, HLA class I and class II types were obtained from metadata supplied by the sample provider rather than from assay-based typing.

The research as a whole found: The quantity of clinical and demographic metadata differed by source and by participant and was supplied without curation.

V was cut back by 7 bases and J by 7 bases, leaving a gap of 17 bases between them. The CDR3, cysteine through phenylalanine, is 14 amino acids long. The read is trimmed to its CDR3 DNA, 42 bases read in frame from base 1. In the germline V gene (reference sequence), CDR1 corresponds to SGHNT and CDR2 to YYREEE. Of note for this clone: Which antigen it targets is not known. No per-base quality is available; no much larger clone lies one base away.

The immunoSEQ Assay, a bias-controlled multiplex PCR, was used to amplify TCRbeta CDR3 regions from genomic DNA. As for the original processing: The number of nucleated cells in each sample was estimated by amplification of reference gene primers within the assay. Sequence reads were collapsed and filtered to measure the absolute abundance of every unique TCRbeta CDR3 rearrangement. For each sample, productive Simpson clonality was calculated as the square root of Simpson's diversity index over productive rearrangements. This immuneACCESS table, as held by TCRdb, lists in-frame sequences with V and J called but not all clones. Of the missing ones, under half trace to an unresolved V gene in checked studies; the others have no known cause. Clone size and the V and J calls come from that table; the DNA yielded D and trimming. The table for this sample lists 60,000 to 95,000 clones; about 90% of them were counted only once. The ten largest clones capture 5.5% to 6% of the sample.

Collaborating institutions collected whole blood in K2EDTA tubes following their own protocols. Collaborator samples were shipped for TCRbeta analysis as frozen whole blood, isolated PBMCs, or DNA extracted from either sample type. The V and J genes are TRBV5-4 and TRBJ2-2; the D gene is perhaps TRBD1, on 5 matching bases. The specimen was peripheral blood. The sequence derives from a human donor in a cohort sampled during active COVID-19. The bases are TGTGCCAGCGAGAGAACAGGTGAAGGCGGGGAGCTGTTTTTT. It translates to CASERTGEGGELFF.